One TCR beta chain is described in this entry. As yet, its antigen is unknown. The data originate from a study of early stage breast cancer tumors. Study in general: ER+/PR+/HER2- status applied to about 75% of the 16 invasive breast tumors. Around 10-fold was the mean read coverage per sample. Study-wide results and limits: Compared with adjacent normal breast tissue, tumors showed roughly 2.5-fold greater T cell density and higher clonality. Tumor and normal breast were distinguished via blood comparison in most of the 16 patients.

Trimming shortened V by 5 bases and J by 2 bases, and 17 bases separated the two germline ends. Germline values: CDR1 SEHNR, CDR2 FQNEAQ (reference sequence). CDR3 length: 16 amino acids. Sequenced by immunoSEQ multiplex PCR; TCRdb stores in-frame clones only, minus some. The sample shows about 51,000 clones, around 80% of them seen only once. The J gene is TRBJ2-3, the V gene TRBV7-9; D is perhaps TRBD2 (6 bases). The sample taken for sequencing was blood. The clonotype comes from a person aged 35-55 years with breast cancer. CDR3 residues: CASSIPPGGPTDTQYF. The CDR3 DNA sequence: TGTGCCAGCAGCATCCCCCCCGGGGGTCCCACAGATACGCAGTATTTT.